The rows below give T cell receptor beta chains drawn from one sample of a study of blood T cell repertoires in COVID-19. Clones were read by immunoSEQ multiplex PCR, and TCRdb kept only the in-frame ones, dropping some. The sample consists of hundreds of thousands of clones, less than 90% of them appearing once. Sequencing used peripheral blood. The receptors come from a man between 25 and 39 years old with active or convalescent COVID-19. CDR3s include the opening cysteine and the closing phenylalanine or tryptophan. The order of the fields is D gene, CDR3 length, J gene, V gene, clone size, CDR3 DNA, CDR3 protein. D genes are given only for firm matches. Rows give clone size only sometimes, using once, few, many, or a class for an expanded clone.

d_call: TRBD1
cdr3_length: 17
j_call: TRBJ1-5
v_call: TRBV30
clone_size: -
cdr3_nt: TGTGCCTGGAGTGCGGGACAGTTATCCAATAGCAATCAGCCCCAGCATTTT
cdr3_aa: CAWSAGQLSNSNQPQHF

d_call: -
cdr3_length: 12
j_call: TRBJ2-2
v_call: TRBV6-2/TRBV6-3
clone_size: -
cdr3_nt: TGTGCCAGCAGCCACCCGGAGGGGGAGCTGTTTTTT
cdr3_aa: CASSHPEGELFF

d_call: -
cdr3_length: 15
j_call: TRBJ2-2
v_call: TRBV18
clone_size: once
cdr3_nt: TGTGCCAGCTCACCACAGGAGCCGGTCACCGGGGAGCTGTTTTTT
cdr3_aa: CASSPQEPVTGELFF

d_call: TRBD2
cdr3_length: 16
j_call: TRBJ2-3
v_call: TRBV28
clone_size: -
cdr3_nt: TGTGCCAGCAGTTTCCGCGGGAGAGGTGGTGATGATACGCAGTATTTT
cdr3_aa: CASSFRGRGGDDTQYF

d_call: TRBD2
cdr3_length: 13
j_call: TRBJ2-7
v_call: TRBV7-2
clone_size: -
cdr3_nt: TGTGCCAGCAGCTTGCGGGAGGCGTACGAGCAGTACTTC
cdr3_aa: CASSLREAYEQYF

d_call: -
cdr3_length: 16
j_call: TRBJ1-3
v_call: TRBV5-5
clone_size: -
cdr3_nt: TGTGCCAGCAGCTTGTTCTGGACCACTAGTGGAAACACCATATATTTT
cdr3_aa: CASSLFWTTSGNTIYF

d_call: -
cdr3_length: 16
j_call: TRBJ2-7
v_call: TRBV4-1
clone_size: -
cdr3_nt: TGCGCCAGCAGCCAAGGGGTTAGGAGCCCAATTGGCGAGCAGTACTTC
cdr3_aa: CASSQGVRSPIGEQYF

d_call: TRBD1
cdr3_length: 16
j_call: TRBJ1-5
v_call: TRBV7-2
clone_size: -
cdr3_nt: TGTGCCAGCGCAGGACAGGGCACATATAGCAATCAGCCCCAGCATTTT
cdr3_aa: CASAGQGTYSNQPQHF

d_call: -
cdr3_length: 14
j_call: TRBJ1-2
v_call: TRBV28
clone_size: -
cdr3_nt: TGTGCCAGCAGTCCCACCTCGTCAGGGGACGGCTACACCTTC
cdr3_aa: CASSPTSSGDGYTF

d_call: TRBD1
cdr3_length: 15
j_call: TRBJ2-7
v_call: TRBV5-4
clone_size: -
cdr3_nt: TGTGCCAGCAGCCGTCAGGGGACAGGGGGCCACGAGCAGTACTTC
cdr3_aa: CASSRQGTGGHEQYF

d_call: -
cdr3_length: 19
j_call: TRBJ2-1
v_call: TRBV9
clone_size: -
cdr3_nt: TGTGCCAGCAGCGCGAGGGCCCATCCGGGACAAAGGACCTACAATGAGCAGTTCTTC
cdr3_aa: CASSARAHPGQRTYNEQFF

d_call: TRBD2
cdr3_length: 17
j_call: TRBJ2-3
v_call: TRBV9
clone_size: -
cdr3_nt: TGTGCCAGCAGCGTAGAGGGAAAGCGGGGGGGCAGGGATACGCAGTATTTT
cdr3_aa: CASSVEGKRGGRDTQYF

d_call: -
cdr3_length: 16
j_call: TRBJ1-4
v_call: TRBV4-3
clone_size: -
cdr3_nt: TGCGCCAGCAGCCAGGCTGAGGGGGAAACTAATGAAAAACTGTTTTTT
cdr3_aa: CASSQAEGETNEKLFF

d_call: -
cdr3_length: 18
j_call: TRBJ2-2
v_call: TRBV5-1
clone_size: -
cdr3_nt: TGCGCCAGCAGCTTGGATTTGGTGGTTATGAGTCAAACCGGGGAGCTGTTTTTT
cdr3_aa: CASSLDLVVMSQTGELFF

d_call: -
cdr3_length: 13
j_call: TRBJ2-3
v_call: TRBV24-1
clone_size: -
cdr3_nt: TGTGCCACCGGGAGTATAAGTACAGATACGCAGTATTTT
cdr3_aa: CATGSISTDTQYF

d_call: -
cdr3_length: 17
j_call: TRBJ1-4
v_call: TRBV7-9
clone_size: -
cdr3_nt: TGTGCCAGCAGCTTGACAGAGAAGATCGCAACTAATGAAAAACTGTTTTTT
cdr3_aa: CASSLTEKIATNEKLFF

d_call: -
cdr3_length: 16
j_call: TRBJ2-5
v_call: TRBV15
clone_size: -
cdr3_nt: TGTGCCACCAGCAGAGGAGACAGGAGAACCCAAGAGACCCAGTACTTC
cdr3_aa: CATSRGDRRTQETQYF

d_call: -
cdr3_length: 15
j_call: TRBJ1-2
v_call: TRBV15
clone_size: -
cdr3_nt: TGTGCCACCAGCAGGCGAGGGGGGGCGGGATATGGCTACACCTTC
cdr3_aa: CATSRRGGAGYGYTF

d_call: -
cdr3_length: 11
j_call: TRBJ1-1
v_call: TRBV30
clone_size: -
cdr3_nt: TGTGCCTGGCGGGAGAACACTGAAGCTTTCTTT
cdr3_aa: CAWRENTEAFF

d_call: -
cdr3_length: 13
j_call: TRBJ1-5
v_call: TRBV10-3
clone_size: -
cdr3_nt: TGTGCCATCAGTCCAGGGTTCAATCAGCCCCAGCATTTT
cdr3_aa: CAISPGFNQPQHF

d_call: -
cdr3_length: 13
j_call: TRBJ2-7
v_call: TRBV10-3
clone_size: -
cdr3_nt: TGTGCCATCAGTGTTAACCTATTATACGAGCAGTACTTC
cdr3_aa: CAISVNLLYEQYF

d_call: TRBD2
cdr3_length: 17
j_call: TRBJ2-1
v_call: TRBV9
clone_size: -
cdr3_nt: TGTGCCAGCAGCCCCGGGGGCACTAGCGGGAGGGGGAATGAGCAGTTCTTC
cdr3_aa: CASSPGGTSGRGNEQFF

d_call: TRBD2
cdr3_length: 16
j_call: TRBJ2-1
v_call: TRBV6-1
clone_size: once
cdr3_nt: TGTGCCAGCAGTGAACGGACTAGCGGGCGTTACAATGAGCAGTTCTTC
cdr3_aa: CASSERTSGRYNEQFF

d_call: TRBD2
cdr3_length: 16
j_call: TRBJ2-1
v_call: TRBV24-1
clone_size: few
cdr3_nt: TGTGCCACCAGTGCGGCGGGAGGGCCGATTAGCAATGAGCAGTTCTTC
cdr3_aa: CATSAAGGPISNEQFF

d_call: -
cdr3_length: 21
j_call: TRBJ2-1
v_call: TRBV4-3
clone_size: -
cdr3_nt: TGCGCCAGCAGCCAGGAGACAGGGGGGGTAGCGGGGGGACCTCATTATTTGGGTCTGTTCTTC
cdr3_aa: CASSQETGGVAGGPHYLGLFF

d_call: -
cdr3_length: 16
j_call: TRBJ2-3
v_call: TRBV27
clone_size: -
cdr3_nt: TGTGCCAGCAGTCATCGACGGGCCTCAGGGAATGATACGCAGTATTTT
cdr3_aa: CASSHRRASGNDTQYF

d_call: TRBD2
cdr3_length: 14
j_call: TRBJ2-7
v_call: TRBV7-7
clone_size: -
cdr3_nt: TGTGCTAGCAGCCCAGGCGGGGGTGCCTACGAGCAGTACTTC
cdr3_aa: CASSPGGGAYEQYF

d_call: TRBD2
cdr3_length: 17
j_call: TRBJ2-2
v_call: TRBV5-4
clone_size: once
cdr3_nt: TGTGCCAGCAGCTTTTTGACGGGAGGAACCTACACCGGGGAGCTGTTTTTT
cdr3_aa: CASSFLTGGTYTGELFF

d_call: TRBD1
cdr3_length: 16
j_call: TRBJ1-1
v_call: TRBV5-8
clone_size: once
cdr3_nt: TGTGCCAGCAGTCCCGACAGGGATGGATTGAACACTGAAGCTTTCTTT
cdr3_aa: CASSPDRDGLNTEAFF

d_call: -
cdr3_length: 15
j_call: TRBJ2-1
v_call: TRBV5-4
clone_size: -
cdr3_nt: TGTGCCAGCAGCCCGGCGTGGGCGGCGGGGAATGAGCAGTTCTTC
cdr3_aa: CASSPAWAAGNEQFF

d_call: TRBD1
cdr3_length: 11
j_call: TRBJ1-2
v_call: TRBV29-1
clone_size: -
cdr3_nt: TGCAGCGCGGGACAGAACTATGGCTACACCTTC
cdr3_aa: CSAGQNYGYTF

d_call: TRBD2
cdr3_length: 13
j_call: TRBJ2-3
v_call: TRBV27
clone_size: -
cdr3_nt: TGTGCCAGCAGTTTGGAAGGGAGGGTAACGCAGTATTTT
cdr3_aa: CASSLEGRVTQYF

d_call: -
cdr3_length: 15
j_call: TRBJ2-4
v_call: TRBV7-2
clone_size: -
cdr3_nt: TGTGCCAGCAGCCAGGCGAACCTAGCCAAAAACATTCAGTACTTC
cdr3_aa: CASSQANLAKNIQYF

d_call: -
cdr3_length: 12
j_call: TRBJ2-2
v_call: TRBV29-1
clone_size: once
cdr3_nt: TGCAGTGCGATAGAACACACCGGGGAGCTGTTTTTT
cdr3_aa: CSAIEHTGELFF

d_call: -
cdr3_length: 14
j_call: TRBJ1-2
v_call: TRBV7-9
clone_size: -
cdr3_nt: TGTGCCAGCAGCTTACAGGGAACTAACTATGGCTACACCTTC
cdr3_aa: CASSLQGTNYGYTF

d_call: -
cdr3_length: 15
j_call: TRBJ1-3
v_call: TRBV19
clone_size: few
cdr3_nt: TGTGCCAGTAGTTTACCGACAGGATCTGGAAACACCATATATTTT
cdr3_aa: CASSLPTGSGNTIYF

d_call: -
cdr3_length: 13
j_call: TRBJ1-2
v_call: TRBV7-2
clone_size: once
cdr3_nt: TGTGCCAGCAGCTTGGAACAGGGCTATGGCTACACCTTC
cdr3_aa: CASSLEQGYGYTF

d_call: -
cdr3_length: 14
j_call: TRBJ1-2
v_call: TRBV11-2
clone_size: -
cdr3_nt: TGTGCCAGCAGCCTCCGACAGGCCCCGAATGGCTACACCTTC
cdr3_aa: CASSLRQAPNGYTF

d_call: -
cdr3_length: 14
j_call: TRBJ2-5
v_call: TRBV4-2
clone_size: once
cdr3_nt: TGTGCCAGCAGCCAAGAGACTGGCGAGGGGACCCAGTACTTC
cdr3_aa: CASSQETGEGTQYF

d_call: -
cdr3_length: 13
j_call: TRBJ1-5
v_call: TRBV11-2
clone_size: -
cdr3_nt: TGTGCCAGCAGCCCGGCGGAACATCAGCCCCAGCATTTT
cdr3_aa: CASSPAEHQPQHF

d_call: TRBD1
cdr3_length: 15
j_call: TRBJ1-4
v_call: TRBV5-6
clone_size: -
cdr3_nt: TGTGCCAGCAGCCTCGGACAGGTTGAAGGCGAAAAACTGTTTTTT
cdr3_aa: CASSLGQVEGEKLFF

d_call: -
cdr3_length: 11
j_call: TRBJ2-3
v_call: TRBV7-2
clone_size: -
cdr3_nt: TGTGCCAGCAGCTCCCGAGATACGCAGTATTTT
cdr3_aa: CASSSRDTQYF

d_call: -
cdr3_length: 14
j_call: TRBJ1-2
v_call: TRBV2
clone_size: -
cdr3_nt: TGTGCCAGCAGTGCCGGGGGACTCTTCTATGGCTACACCTTC
cdr3_aa: CASSAGGLFYGYTF

d_call: TRBD2
cdr3_length: 16
j_call: TRBJ2-3
v_call: TRBV18
clone_size: once
cdr3_nt: TGTGCCAGCTCACCCGGGACTAGCGGAGTCACAGATACGCAGTATTTT
cdr3_aa: CASSPGTSGVTDTQYF